Following are 24 T cell receptor beta chains from one sample sequenced in a study of PD-1 blockade in classical Hodgkin lymphoma. Data came from immunoSEQ multiplex PCR; TCRdb stores just in-frame clones and leaves some out. The sample has roughly 100,000 clones; roughly nine tenths are singletons. Indicated time point: cycle 4 day 1 (C4D1), after less than 7 weeks of nivolumab. Each patient's relapse followed autologous stem cell transplantation, and brentuximab vedotin exposure varied. Material: peripheral blood mononuclear cells (PBMCs), obtained before the fourth cycle of nivolumab. The receptors were gathered from a human donor with classical Hodgkin lymphoma.

The rearrangement joins TRBV6-6 to TRBJ2-5, with D unresolved. The CDR3 has 14 residues. The ends were cut back, 2 bases at V and 1 base at J, with 8 bases in the middle. Germline CDR1 reads MNHNY; CDR2 reads SVGAGI (reference sequence). This chain's CDR3 is CASSYVWFQETQYF. DNA of the CDR3: TGTGCCAGCAGTTACGTCTGGTTCCAAGAGACCCAGTACTTC.

The rearrangement links TRBV2 to TRBJ1-4; tentatively, D is TRBD1 (5 bases). The CDR3 runs 15 residues. Germline V gene data show CDR1 as SNHLY and CDR2 as FYNNEI. The V end was cut by 6 bases, the J end by 0 bases, with 11 bases between. The CDR3 is CASRPRQPTNEKLFF. The DNA of the CDR3 is TGTGCCAGCAGGCCTAGACAGCCAACTAATGAAAAACTGTTTTTT.

In its sample, this clone was seen a few times. V gene TRBV7-2 combines with J gene TRBJ1-1, with D possibly TRBD1 on 5 matching bases. V was clipped by 3 bases and J by 12 bases, with 11 bases between them. CDR1 and CDR2 from the germline V gene are SGHTA and FQGNSA. The CDR3 has 11 residues. The CDR3 region has the DNA TGTGCCAGCAGCTTCGGGGGAGTGACTTTCTTT. Protein sequence: CASSFGGVTFF.

This clone was found once. The chain carries TRBV4-2 and TRBJ1-2; TRBD1 is a possible D gene (5 bases). V dropped 0 bases and J dropped 8 bases, with 13 bases sitting between them. This CDR3 has 14 residues. Germline CDR1 LGHNA, CDR2 YNFKEQ. Here the CDR3 DNA reads TGTGCCAGCAGCCAAGAAGGGACCTGGTGGGGCTACACCTTC. Translation: CASSQEGTWWGYTF.

The rearrangement links TRBV7-9 to TRBJ2-7; a weak D match, TRBD2 (6 bases). Germline V gene lookup returns CDR1 SEHNR and CDR2 FQNEAQ (reference sequence). CDR3 length equals 18 residues. With 3 bases removed from V and 0 bases from J, the gap between germline ends came to 21 bases. This CDR3 is CASSLQEGSGPNSYEQYF. CDR3 nucleotides: TGTGCCAGCAGCTTGCAGGAGGGGAGCGGGCCTAACTCCTACGAGCAGTACTTC.

This sequence joins TRBV6-6 and TRBJ2-5; 7 bases match TRBD1. The CDR3 consists of 16 residues. The V gene end was trimmed by 6 bases and the J gene end by 1 base; junction bases not matched to a gene: 11. Germline V gene sequence: CDR1 MNHNY, CDR2 SVGAGI (reference sequence). CDR3 sequence reads: CASRNTGTEFQETQYF. CDR3 nucleotide sequence: TGTGCCAGCAGGAACACCGGGACAGAGTTCCAAGAGACCCAGTACTTC.

The chain has TRBV27 and TRBJ2-7; no clear D. V shed 3 bases and J shed 0 bases, with 12 bases lying between them. Per the germline V gene, CDR1 is MNHEY and CDR2 is SMNVEV (reference sequence). The CDR3 has 15 residues. The CDR3 region is CASSFGLASSYEQYF. CDR3 nucleotide sequence: TGTGCCAGCAGTTTTGGGCTCGCCAGCTCCTACGAGCAGTACTTC.

The genes are TRBV4-1 and TRBJ1-4, with unresolved D. Germline V gene sequence: CDR1 MGHRA, CDR2 YSYEKL. V was shortened by 6 bases and J by 5 bases, with 13 bases between the two germline ends. The CDR3 spans 14 residues. CDR3 region: CASRPEGMNEKLFF. CDR3 sequence (DNA): TGCGCCAGCAGACCGGAGGGAATGAATGAAAAACTGTTTTTT.

The genes are TRBV27 and TRBJ2-1; TRBD2 agrees at 11 bases. With V trimmed by 5 bases and J by 0 bases, 12 bases remained unmatched. Germline V gene data show CDR1 as MNHEY and CDR2 as SMNVEV (reference sequence). The CDR3 runs to 19 residues. CDR3: CASSPTGTSGWSSYNEQFF. In nucleotides, the CDR3 is TGTGCCAGCAGTCCAACCGGGACTAGCGGATGGAGCTCCTACAATGAGCAGTTCTTC.

The chain recombines TRBV4-1 with TRBJ1-5; 7 positions match TRBD1. The CDR3 is made up of 16 amino acids. Germline V gene sequence: CDR1 MGHRA, CDR2 YSYEKL. Trimming took 0 bases from V and 6 from J; bases not matched to a gene: 8. The CDR3 nucleotides read TGCGCCAGCAGCCAAGATCTGGGCAGGGGGGGTCAGCCCCAGCATTTT. Amino acid sequence: CASSQDLGRGGQPQHF.

As to this clone: Different DNA sequences within this sample yield the same CDR3. The chain employs TRBV9 and TRBJ2-3; the D is unclear. The V end was cut by 0 bases, the J end by 0 bases, with 2 bases between. The length of the CDR3 is 13 residues. The germline V gene has CDR1 SGDLS and CDR2 YYNGEE. Here the CDR3 reads CASSVASTDTQYF. The CDR3, as DNA: TGTGCCAGCAGCGTAGCTAGCACAGATACGCAGTATTTT.

This rearrangement joins TRBV27 to TRBJ1-2; 7 bases map to TRBD1. Germline V gene lookup returns CDR1 MNHEY and CDR2 SMNVEV (reference sequence). This CDR3 has 15 amino acids. With 5 bases clipped from V and 4 bases from J, the junction kept 10 bases outside the gene matches. This CDR3 is CASSMTGHPPYGYTF. The CDR3 DNA is TGTGCCAGCAGTATGACAGGGCACCCACCCTATGGCTACACCTTC.

This clone was found once. V and J are TRBV6-5 and TRBJ1-2; D might be TRBD1 (6 bases). The CDR3 has 14 residues. Germline CDR1 is MNHEY and CDR2 is SVGAGI. Trimming shortened V by 7 bases and J by 4 bases, and 16 bases separated the two germline ends. The CDR3 bases are TGTGCCAGCACCCCGCGGACAGACTTCTATGGCTACACCTTC. It translates to CASTPRTDFYGYTF.

The chain joins TRBV4-3 to TRBJ1-1; possibly TRBD1 for D (5 bases). Trimming shortened V by 3 bases and J by 8 bases, and 19 bases separated the two germline ends. Germline CDR1 is LGHNA and CDR2 is YSLEER. This CDR3 contains 15 residues. The CDR3 loop reads CASSQGGAGDPEAFF. The CDR3 nucleotides read TGCGCCAGCAGCCAGGGCGGGGCTGGTGATCCAGAAGCTTTCTTT.

The chain links TRBV6-6 to TRBJ1-2, with D possibly TRBD1 on 5 matching bases. CDR1 is MNHNY and CDR2 is SVGAGI in the germline V gene (reference sequence). V was pared by 4 bases and J by 10 bases, with 16 bases between. This CDR3 has 13 residues. This chain's CDR3 is CASSSGPFTVYTF. The CDR3 region has the DNA TGTGCCAGCAGTTCGGGACCTTTCACGGTCTACACCTTC.

V and J are TRBV14 and TRBJ1-1; D might be TRBD1 (6 bases). The germline CDR1 and CDR2 sequences are SGHDN and FVKESK. Between the trimmed V and J ends, which lost 3 bases and 1 base, there was a span of 18 bases. There are 17 residues in the CDR3. The CDR3 loop reads CASSHWLAGASNTEAFF. The CDR3 nucleotides read TGTGCCAGCAGCCATTGGTTGGCAGGGGCTTCGAACACTGAAGCTTTCTTT.

J is TRBJ1-2 and V is TRBV18; TRBD1 matches at 9 bases. The germline V gene encodes CDR1 KGHSH and CDR2 LQKENI. The CDR3 is 14 amino acids. V lost 6 bases, J lost 4 bases, and 6 bases stayed unmatched. As DNA, the CDR3 is TGTGCCAGCTCCGAGGGACAGGGTACCTATGGCTACACCTTC. Translating it yields CASSEGQGTYGYTF.

V gene TRBV5-1 combines with J gene TRBJ2-1; D remains ambiguous. Germline CDR1 reads SGHRS; CDR2 reads YFSETQ. This CDR3 spans 14 amino acids. Trimming removed 0 bases from V and 9 bases from J, with 13 bases in between. The CDR3 reads CASSLVAGTVEQFF. In DNA form, the CDR3 reads TGCGCCAGCAGCTTGGTCGCTGGAACGGTTGAGCAGTTCTTC. Full variable domain (rest looked up from reference TRBV5-1 and TRBJ2-1): KAGVTQTPRYLIKTRGQQVTLSCSPISGHRSVSWYQQTPGQGLQFLFEYFSETQRNKGNFPGRFSGRQFSNSRSEMNVSTLELGDSALYLCASSLVAGTVEQFFGPGTRLTVL.

This chain uses TRBV30 with TRBJ1-1; 8 nucleotides align to TRBD1. Germline V lookup: CDR1 GTSNPN, CDR2 SVGIG (reference sequence). The CDR3 extends over 14 amino acids. Trimming cost V 2 bases and J 1 base; bases outside gene matches: 3. The DNA for the CDR3 is TGTGCCTGGAGTCTTGGACAGGGGAACACTGAAGCTTTCTTT. It specifies CAWSLGQGNTEAFF.

V gene TRBV7-2 combines with J gene TRBJ2-5; 15 nucleotides align to TRBD2. Germline trimming cut 1 base from V and 7 bases from J; bases unmatched to any gene: 10. The length of the CDR3 is 18 residues. CDR1 SGHTA and CDR2 FQGNSA come from the germline V gene. The CDR3 sequence: CASSLGIGLAGGPRTQYF. DNA for the CDR3: TGTGCCAGCAGCTTAGGGATCGGACTAGCGGGAGGGCCTCGGACCCAGTACTTC. The variable domain in full, with the rest retrieved from reference TRBV7-2 and TRBJ2-5, is GAGVSQSPSNKVTEKGKDVELRCDPISGHTALYWYRQSLGQGLEFLIYFQGNSAPDKSGLPSDRFSAERTGGSVSTLTIQRTQQEDSAVYLCASSLGIGLAGGPRTQYFGPGTRLLVL.

This chain links TRBV7-2 with TRBJ2-3; the D gene is possibly TRBD2 (6 bases). V shed 2 bases and J shed 2 bases, with 11 bases lying between them. Germline lookup yields CDR1 SGHTA and CDR2 FQGNSA. CDR3 length: 15 residues. The CDR3 loop reads CASSLRGRSTDTQYF. Written as DNA, the CDR3 is TGTGCCAGCAGCTTACGTGGGAGGTCCACAGATACGCAGTATTTT.

V and J are TRBV7-2 and TRBJ1-3, with D possibly being TRBD1 (5 bases). V gave up 0 bases and J gave up 1 base, with 10 bases separating them. The CDR3 contains 16 residues. The germline V gene has CDR1 SGHTA and CDR2 FQGNSA. The DNA of the CDR3 is TGTGCCAGCAGCTTAGCGGGGCGGGTTTCTGGAAACACCATATATTTT. Encoded protein: CASSLAGRVSGNTIYF. The full variable domain, completed using reference TRBV7-2 and TRBJ1-3, is GAGVSQSPSNKVTEKGKDVELRCDPISGHTALYWYRQSLGQGLEFLIYFQGNSAPDKSGLPSDRFSAERTGGSVSTLTIQRTQQEDSAVYLCASSLAGRVSGNTIYFGEGSWLTVV.

The chain couples TRBV7-2 to TRBJ2-5; TRBD2 aligns across 10 bases. The V gene's germline CDR1 is SGHTA and CDR2 FQGNSA. V shed 2 bases, J shed 3 bases, and the junction held 3 bases outside the gene matches. This CDR3 has 15 amino acids. The CDR3 spells CASSLSGGAKETQYF. CDR3 nucleotides: TGTGCCAGCAGCTTAAGCGGGGGGGCTAAAGAGACCCAGTACTTC. Variable domain in full (rest from reference TRBV7-2 and TRBJ2-5): GAGVSQSPSNKVTEKGKDVELRCDPISGHTALYWYRQSLGQGLEFLIYFQGNSAPDKSGLPSDRFSAERTGGSVSTLTIQRTQQEDSAVYLCASSLSGGAKETQYFGPGTRLLVL.

This clone was found a few times. The gene calls are TRBV6-5 and TRBJ2-1, with D uncertain. V was cut by 0 bases and J by 5 bases, with 5 bases left in between. This CDR3 spans 13 amino acids. Germline V gives CDR1 MNHEY, CDR2 SVGAGI. The CDR3 protein is CASSYSRDNEQFF. In DNA form, the CDR3 reads TGTGCCAGCAGTTACTCGAGAGACAATGAGCAGTTCTTC.